These 14 T cell receptor beta chains originate from one sample sequenced in a study of blood T cells in healthy people across ages. A sample-barcoded 5' primer and a J-beta primer mix were used in a second PCR of roughly 7 to 11 cycles. TCRdb re-analysed the 5' RACE reads in MiXCR, keeping a single row per CDR3 protein. The data show approximately 690,000 distinct CDR3 sequences, with around 43% seen just once and about 32% held by the top ten. Sequencing was performed on blood. Source of these receptors: a man aged 80 or over in good health.

This clonotype appeared a few times. J is TRBJ2-1 and V is TRBV18, with a tentative D call TRBD1 (5 bases). With 2 bases removed from V and 6 bases from J, the gap between germline ends came to 14 bases. CDR3 length: 15 residues. In germline, CDR1 is KGHSH, CDR2 LQKENI. CDR3 bases: TGTGCCAGCTCACCAAGGGTAGGGGCTGTCAATGAGCAGTTCTTC. Translation gives CASSPRVGAVNEQFF.

This clonotype was counted between two and nine times. The V call is TRBV3-1, the J call TRBJ1-2; 10 bases are shared with TRBD1. Germline V gives CDR1 LGHDT, CDR2 YNNKEL (reference sequence). Germline trimming cut 3 bases from V and 8 bases from J; bases unmatched to any gene: 9. This CDR3 comprises 15 residues. The DNA of the CDR3 is TGTGCCAGCAGCCATAGAAACGGGGACAGGGGCGGCTACACCTTC. This codes for CASSHRNGDRGGYTF. The full variable domain, its missing parts supplied by reference TRBV3-1 and TRBJ1-2, is DTAVSQTPKYLVTQMGNDKSIKCEQNLGHDTMYWYKQDSKKFLKIMFSYNNKELIINETVPNRFSPKSPDKAHLNLHINSLELGDSAVYFCASSHRNGDRGGYTFGSGTRLTVV.

This clonotype was counted only a few times. The DNA for the CDR3 is TGTGCCAGCAGTGACCCAAGACAGGGGGCACACTATGGCTACACCTTC. It is translated as CASSDPRQGAHYGYTF. This sequence joins TRBV6-1 and TRBJ1-2, with 10 positions matching TRBD1. Germline values: CDR1 MNHNS, CDR2 SASEGT. This CDR3 region has 16 residues. V lost 3 bases, J lost 3 bases, and 7 bases stayed unmatched.

The rearrangement uses TRBV7-2 and TRBJ2-1; 7 bases align to TRBD2. This CDR3 spans 13 amino acids. Looked up from germline, CDR1 is SGHTA and CDR2 is FQGNSA. Trimming cost V 4 bases and J 7 bases; bases outside gene matches: 4. CDR3 protein: CASSCWGGNEQFF. Here the CDR3 DNA reads TGTGCCAGCAGCTGTTGGGGAGGGAATGAGCAGTTCTTC.

This rearrangement joins TRBV29-1 to TRBJ2-7; 9 nucleotides line up with TRBD1. Germline loops: CDR1 SQVTM, CDR2 ANQGSEA. Germline trimming cut 2 bases from V and 4 bases from J; bases unmatched to any gene: 6. The CDR3 extends over 14 amino acids. DNA of the CDR3: TGCAGCGTTGAAACACCGGGACAGGGATACGAGCAGTACTTC. It translates to CSVETPGQGYEQYF.

The V call is TRBV30, the J call TRBJ2-1; 12 bases fit TRBD2. V shed 0 bases and J 0 bases; nucleotides not matched to a gene: 12. This CDR3 is 20 amino acids long. The V gene's germline CDR1 is GTSNPN and CDR2 SVGIG (reference sequence). The CDR3 coding sequence is TGTGCCTGGAGTGTAGGGGTGACTAGCGGGAGCAGATCCTCCTACAATGAGCAGTTCTTC. Its protein is CAWSVGVTSGSRSSYNEQFF.

This clonotype was counted between two and nine times. The chain has TRBV10-3 and TRBJ1-2, with a possible D match to TRBD1 (5 bases). Looked up from germline, CDR1 is ENHRY and CDR2 is SYGVKD. This CDR3 is built from 15 residues. Trimming took 0 bases from V and 6 from J, leaving 14 bases between them. In nucleotides, the CDR3 is TGTGCCATCAGTGAGTCGACGACAGCATGGGATGGCTACACCTTC. Its translation is CAISESTTAWDGYTF.

This chain joins TRBV6-5 and TRBJ2-7; 7 bases line up with TRBD1. Germline values: CDR1 MNHEY, CDR2 SVGAGI. This CDR3 region has 14 residues. With 6 bases clipped from V and 10 bases from J, the junction kept 15 bases outside the gene matches. CDR3 protein: CASSSGTVFGTQYF. As DNA, the CDR3 is TGTGCCAGCAGCTCCGGGACAGTGTTTGGAACCCAGTACTTC.

This clonotype showed up just a few times. The gene calls are TRBV20-1 and TRBJ1-1; D uncertain. This CDR3 region has 10 residues. Deletions cut 3 bases from V and 3 bases from J, with 2 bases between. CDR1 and CDR2 from the germline V gene are DFQATT and SNEGSKA (reference sequence). The DNA of the CDR3 is TGCAGTGCTAGGTACACTGAAGCTTTCTTT. Its translation: CSARYTEAFF.

The rearrangement uses TRBV7-2 and TRBJ2-3; 7 bases line up with TRBD1. Germline trimming cut 1 base from V and 0 bases from J; bases unmatched to any gene: 4. The CDR3 consists of 16 residues. Germline assignment: CDR1 SGHTA and CDR2 FQGNSA. The CDR3 DNA reads TGTGCCAGCAGCTTAGTGGACAGGTTAAGCACAGATACGCAGTATTTT. It translates to CASSLVDRLSTDTQYF.

The genes are TRBV14 and TRBJ2-1; TRBD1 aligns across 9 bases. The CDR3 sequence is 16 residues long. V gave up 0 bases and J gave up 7 bases; unmatched junction bases: 7. Looked up from germline, CDR1 is SGHDN and CDR2 is FVKESK. CDR3 bases: TGTGCCAGCAGCCAAGAAATTCGGGACAGGGATAATGAGCAGTTCTTC. Its protein product is CASSQEIRDRDNEQFF.

J is TRBJ1-2 and V is TRBV10-3; no clear D gene. Trimming left V 11 bases short and J 6 bases short, with 19 bases between. The CDR3 is 13 amino acids. The V gene's germline CDR1 is ENHRY and CDR2 SYGVKD. The CDR3 sequence: CALPQGRRHGYTF. The CDR3 DNA is TGTGCCCTCCCCCAAGGAAGGCGACATGGCTACACCTTC.

This clonotype was detected many times. This chain connects TRBV7-2 to TRBJ2-4, with 7 nucleotides matching TRBD1. Losses at the gene ends were 6 bases for V and 3 bases for J; bases not matched to a gene: 8. This CDR3 region has 15 residues. CDR1 is SGHTA and CDR2 is FQGNSA in the germline V gene. CDR3 in DNA: TGTGCCAGCAGTGAAGTGGGACAGTACAAAAACATTCAGTACTTC. This translates into CASSEVGQYKNIQYF.

The table lists this clonotype with many counts. The chain combines TRBV6-2 or TRBV6-3 with TRBJ2-7; 7 bases are shared with TRBD1. The CDR3 totals 15 residues. The V and J ends lost 6 bases and 3 bases, in that order; junction bases with no gene match: 11. Germline V gene data show CDR1 as MNHEY and CDR2 as SVGEGT. CDR3 DNA sequence: TGTGCCAGCAGCGACAGGGCTCAAATCCTCTACGAGCAGTACTTC. Its translation: CASSDRAQILYEQYF.